This T cell receptor (beta chain) was retrieved from a study of response to subunit inactivated influenza vaccine. Study-level findings and limits: Authors suggested each seasonal influenza vaccination recruits few new T cells.

Germline CDR1 and CDR2: MNHEY and SMNVEV (reference sequence). V was clipped by 0 bases and J by 6 bases; unmatched bases: 5. There are 16 residues in the CDR3. As to this clonotype: Its matching antigen is unknown.

TCRdb re-called the RT-PCR reads through MiXCR, storing one row per CDR3 protein. The table includes about 520,000 distinct CDR3 sequences, 9.5% to 13% detected once. The V and J genes are TRBV27 and TRBJ2-5; 12 positions match TRBD2. The sequencing used PBMCs from blood, collected around seven weeks after vaccination. This TCR was recovered from a man in his forties or fifties who received an inactivated influenza vaccine. The CDR3 is CASSLSSSGRAKTQYF. CDR3 sequence (DNA): TGTGCCAGCAGTTTATCGTCTAGCGGGAGGGCGAAGACCCAGTACTTC.